This T cell receptor (beta chain) was profiled in a study of blood T cell repertoires in COVID-19. Background on the study: T cells, B-cell-depleted T cells, or PBMCs supplied cDNA or gDNA.

This table comes from immunoSEQ multiplex PCR, and its TCRdb copy is limited to in-frame clones, with some not included. The sample shows 20,000 to 25,000 clones, roughly 87% of them seen only once. Trimming stripped 7 bases from V and 7 bases from J, with 11 bases between. Germline V gene data show CDR1 as WSHSY and CDR2 as SAAADI. The CDR3 runs to 13 residues. The sequence was obtained from a human donor with active COVID-19. The donor label of this sample is uncertain. The sample consisted of peripheral blood. The chain carries TRBV10-2 and TRBJ1-6; maybe TRBD1 (5 bases). Here the CDR3 reads CASKVKGNSPLHF. The CDR3 bases are TGCGCCAGCAAGGTCAAGGGGAATTCACCCCTCCACTTT.